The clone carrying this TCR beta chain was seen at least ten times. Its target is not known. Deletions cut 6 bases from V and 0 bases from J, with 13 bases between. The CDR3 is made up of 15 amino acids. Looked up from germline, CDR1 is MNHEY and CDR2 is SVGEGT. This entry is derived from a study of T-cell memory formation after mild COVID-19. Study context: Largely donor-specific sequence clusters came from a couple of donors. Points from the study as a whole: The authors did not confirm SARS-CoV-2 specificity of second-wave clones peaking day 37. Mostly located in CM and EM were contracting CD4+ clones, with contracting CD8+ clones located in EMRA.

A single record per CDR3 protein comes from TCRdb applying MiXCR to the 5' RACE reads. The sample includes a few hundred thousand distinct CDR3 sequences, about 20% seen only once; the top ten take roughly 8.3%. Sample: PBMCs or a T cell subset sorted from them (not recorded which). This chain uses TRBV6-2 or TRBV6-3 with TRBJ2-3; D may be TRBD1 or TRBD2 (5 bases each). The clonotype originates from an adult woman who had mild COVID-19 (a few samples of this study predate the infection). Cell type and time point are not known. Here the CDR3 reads CASSPGPSSTDTQYF. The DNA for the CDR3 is TGTGCCAGCAGCCCGGGACCTTCTAGCACAGATACGCAGTATTTT.